This TCR beta chain was sequenced for a study of cytomegalovirus exposure and HLA in healthy donors. Study observations and caveats: Excluded were some V segments that proved indistinguishable, including TRBV6-2 and TRBV6-3. Upon later analysis, HLA-associated TCR beta chains proved more clonally expanded than other, equally common chains. A later analysis linked a missense DCLRE1C variant to TCR beta V- and J-gene trimming.

This CDR3 spans 16 amino acids. V lost 1 base to trimming and J lost 1 base; unmatched junction nucleotides: 2. Germline CDR1 reads KGHSH; CDR2 reads LQKENI. The PCR used 60 Vbeta and 13 Jbeta primers. The table came from immunoSEQ multiplex PCR; TCRdb's copy has only in-frame clones and leaves some out. Altogether under 200,000 clones are present, around 75% being singletons, with the ten largest covering about 8%. On this clone: Its specificity is not known.

The sequencing input was PBMCs. V is TRBV18 and J is TRBJ2-2, with 8 nucleotides matching TRBD1. The clonotype originates from a woman between 40 and 55 years old in good health and CMV-seropositive. The CDR3 is CASSPRGQGNTGELFF. The CDR3 DNA sequence: TGTGCCAGCTCACCACGAGGACAGGGGAACACCGGGGAGCTGTTTTTT.